This TCR beta chain appears in the sequencing data of a study of blood T cell repertoires in COVID-19. On the study more broadly: Some COVID-19 samples were acute and others convalescent; all came from the United States, Italy and Spain. The cDNA or gDNA used as material had been derived from T cells, B-cell-depleted T cells, or PBMCs.

The length of the CDR3 is 16 residues. V lost 3 bases, J lost 5 bases, and 8 bases stayed unmatched. Per germline, CDR1 MGHDK and CDR2 SYGVNS. As handled by the study authors: Reference gene primer amplification yielded estimated nucleated cell counts. TCRdb's table, derived via immunoSEQ multiplex PCR, lists solely in-frame clones and lacks some. That table furnishes V, J and clone size, whereas the DNA furnished D and trimming. The repertoire has more than 65,000 clones, about 76% of them found once; the top ten carry about 20%. The sample was peripheral blood. V and J are TRBV25-1 and TRBJ2-1; 9 bases map to TRBD1. The TCR sequence derives from a woman aged 80 or older with active or convalescent COVID-19. The CDR3: CASSDRGTGRNNEQFF. The CDR3 coding sequence is TGTGCCAGCAGTGACCGCGGGACAGGGAGGAACAATGAGCAGTTCTTC.